This T cell receptor (beta chain) derives from a study of shared clonotypes between healthy human individuals. The repertoire was sequenced with immunoSEQ multiplex PCR; TCRdb's copy has only in-frame clones and lacks some. This sample has a few million clones, with more than 80% found just once. This clonotype was obtained from a young man in good health. Some clones in this sample may be carry-over from other donors' samples. The material sequenced was naive CD4+ T cells from PBMCs. Noted subset: CD45RA+ positively selected.

The CDR3 is CASSFTPRFLGPDTQYF. The DNA of the CDR3 is TGTGCCAGCAGCTTCACGCCGAGGTTCCTCGGGCCAGATACGCAGTATTTT. V and J are TRBV7-2 and TRBJ2-3; no clear D. CDR3 length equals 17 residues. V was shortened by 3 bases and J by 4 bases, with 20 bases between the two germline ends. From germline, CDR1 is SGHTA and CDR2 FQGNSA. The entire variable domain, with the rest obtained from reference TRBV7-2 and TRBJ2-3, is as follows: GAGVSQSPSNKVTEKGKDVELRCDPISGHTALYWYRQSLGQGLEFLIYFQGNSAPDKSGLPSDRFSAERTGGSVSTLTIQRTQQEDSAVYLCASSFTPRFLGPDTQYFGPGTRLTVL.